The rows below give T cell receptor beta chains drawn from one sample of a study of T cell responses to AZD1222 COVID-19 vaccine. Some clones are missing from TCRdb's copy, which holds only in-frame ones; the method was immunoSEQ multiplex PCR. The sample holds 110,000 or so clones, more than 75% seen once. This specimen consisted of peripheral blood, obtained 28 days after the second AZD1222 dose. The receptors were gathered from an adult who received the AZD1222 COVID-19 vaccine. Each CDR3 is given with its conserved first and last residue.

j_gene,len,v_gene,CDR3aa
TRBJ2-7,15,TRBV7-8,CASSWTSGSSYEQYF
TRBJ1-1,14,TRBV6-4,CASSDMAGGTEAFF
TRBJ1-1,15,TRBV27,CASSRRQEVGTEAFF
TRBJ1-2,17,TRBV7-2,CASSLARAGLGGYGYTF
TRBJ2-3,16,TRBV12-5,CASGSGGRATTDTQYF
TRBJ1-1,15,TRBV6-5,CASSNHDRGNTEAFF
TRBJ1-3,14,TRBV9,CASSAEGIGNTIYF
TRBJ2-1,14,TRBV7-9,CASSLRAPGYEQFF
TRBJ1-1,14,TRBV27,CASGIYQMNTEAFF
TRBJ2-3,17,TRBV10-3,CAISESGIAGGTDTQYF
TRBJ1-1,13,TRBV12-3/TRBV12-4,CASSLGANTEAFF
TRBJ1-2,14,TRBV18,CASSLGSGSYGYTF
TRBJ2-3,13,TRBV24-1,CATSFSRTDTQYF
TRBJ2-2,11,TRBV2,CASENTGELFF
TRBJ2-4,16,TRBV7-2,CASRSPGTGGKNIQYF
TRBJ1-1,15,TRBV2,CASSEAGAAHRDAFF
TRBJ1-1,13,TRBV30,CAWGGVGATEAFF
TRBJ1-4,16,TRBV6-5,CASSYSGGTGGEKLFF
TRBJ1-1,14,TRBV19,CASHIQGAYTEAFF
TRBJ2-7,14,TRBV2,CASSERNLSYEQYF
TRBJ1-1,17,TRBV14,CASSQRFGDSLNTEAFF
TRBJ2-7,15,TRBV9,CASSPGTGNPYEQYF
TRBJ2-5,15,TRBV19,CASSTTASGKETQYF
TRBJ2-1,13,TRBV3-1/TRBV3-2,CASSPGGALEQFF
TRBJ1-1,13,TRBV7-8,CASDFLGNTEAFF
TRBJ1-1,15,TRBV4-1,CASSQEGRENTEAFF
TRBJ1-5,14,TRBV13,CASSFGKGNQPQHF
TRBJ1-4,13,TRBV5-6,CASSSGPNEKLFF
TRBJ2-1,14,TRBV7-9,CASTDIGSYNEQFF
TRBJ2-7,17,TRBV5-6,CASSSSRTRGGVREQYF
TRBJ2-7,18,TRBV11-2,CASSLDPHLGGRAYEQYF